This is a list of T cell receptor beta chains from one sample in a study of shared clonotypes between healthy human individuals. Profiling relied on immunoSEQ multiplex PCR, and the TCRdb table lists in-frame clones only, not all of them. The sample has 600,000 to 700,000 clones; 73% are singletons. Sequencing was done on a sample of memory CD4+ T cells sorted from blood. The receptors here all came from a woman between 25 and 40 years old in good health. The CDR3 runs from the conserved cysteine through the conserved F or W. A D gene is named only where the DNA matches it firmly. Size is stated for part of the rows, as once, few or many counts, or as a class when the clone is expanded.

V	J	length	D	size	DNA	CDR3
TRBV11-3	TRBJ2-3	14	NA	NA	TGTGCCAGCAGCTTAGATCTGGGGGGAGATACGCAGTATTTT	CASSLDLGGDTQYF
TRBV29-1	TRBJ2-3	15	TRBD1	NA	TGCAGCGTTTCGCCCCCGACAGGGGCTTGGGATACGCAGTATTTT	CSVSPPTGAWDTQYF
TRBV7-9	TRBJ2-7	14	TRBD2	NA	TGTGCCAGCAGCGGGACGGGAGGGGCCTACGAGCAGTACTTC	CASSGTGGAYEQYF
TRBV19	TRBJ1-5	14	TRBD1	once	TGTGCCAGTAGTACCGGACAGGGAGGCCAGCCCCAGCATTTT	CASSTGQGGQPQHF
TRBV21-1	TRBJ2-7	16	NA	once	TGTGCCAGCAGCAAAGCGGACGGGAGACGCTCCTACGAGCAGTACTTC	CASSKADGRRSYEQYF
TRBV7-3	TRBJ2-2	16	TRBD2	many	TGTGCCAGCAGCTCGGGACTAGCGGGAGTGGCCGGGGAGCTGTTTTTT	CASSSGLAGVAGELFF
TRBV4-1	TRBJ1-4	15	TRBD1	NA	TGCGCCAGCAGCCCAAGGGGGCAGGGGAGGGAAAAACTGTTTTTT	CASSPRGQGREKLFF
TRBV5-6	TRBJ2-5	16	NA	NA	TGTGCCAGCAGCTTAACAGGGAAGCCGTACCAAGAGACCCAGTACTTC	CASSLTGKPYQETQYF
TRBV19	TRBJ2-7	15	NA	NA	TGTGCCAGTAGTGCATCATGGGGGTTGGGAAACGAGCAGTACTTC	CASSASWGLGNEQYF
TRBV11-2	TRBJ2-7	13	NA	NA	TGTGCCAGCAGCTTACCCGAGCGTGGGGTGCAGTACTTC	CASSLPERGVQYF
TRBV29-1	TRBJ2-3	19	TRBD2	few	TGCAGCGTTGAAGAGGTCGGGACTAGCTTACCCACGGACACAGATACGCAGTATTTT	CSVEEVGTSLPTDTDTQYF
TRBV29-1	TRBJ2-7	17	NA	few	TGCAGCGTTGGACGTTGGACGAAGGACGGCTTGAGCTACGAGCAGTACTTC	CSVGRWTKDGLSYEQYF
TRBV18	TRBJ1-3	16	NA	once	TGTGCCAGCTCACCTGGACACCCGAGCTCTGGAAACACCATATATTTT	CASSPGHPSSGNTIYF
TRBV30	TRBJ2-1	13	TRBD2	once	TGTGCCTGGAACCGGGAGGGTTACAATGAGCAGTTCTTC	CAWNREGYNEQFF
TRBV28	TRBJ2-2	18	TRBD2	NA	TGTGCCAGCAGTTTAAGATTAGCGGGAGCTCGTGCCACCGGGGAGCTGTTTTTT	CASSLRLAGARATGELFF
TRBV7-7	TRBJ2-1	16	TRBD2	NA	TGTGCCAGCAGCTTAGCCGCAGCGGGATCTTCCAAGGAGCAGTTCTTC	CASSLAAAGSSKEQFF
TRBV7-2	TRBJ2-3	15	NA	NA	TGTGCCAGCAGCTTAGTTCCGGGAGTGGCAGATACGCAGTATTTT	CASSLVPGVADTQYF
TRBV5-1	TRBJ1-2	14	TRBD1	NA	TGCGCCAGCATGCTAAACCGGGACAGCGGTGGCTACACCTTC	CASMLNRDSGGYTF
TRBV5-4	TRBJ2-3	16	NA	NA	TGTGCCAGCAGCTTGACAGGGCTCCTCATCACAGATACGCAGTATTTT	CASSLTGLLITDTQYF
TRBV18	TRBJ2-7	15	NA	NA	TGTGCCAGCTCACCTGCTCCGGGACAAGAGTACGAGCAGTACTTC	CASSPAPGQEYEQYF
TRBV28	TRBJ2-7	15	TRBD1	NA	TGTGCCAGCAGTCCCCGGGACAGGGGGCGCTACGAGCAGTACTTC	CASSPRDRGRYEQYF
TRBV6-5	TRBJ1-1	13	TRBD1	few	TGTGCCAGCAGCAACCCGGGACAGGGGTTGGCTTTCTTT	CASSNPGQGLAFF
TRBV29-1	TRBJ1-1	15	TRBD1	NA	TGCAGCGTTGCCCCCCGACAGGGTAGGCGGACTGAAGCTTTCTTT	CSVAPRQGRRTEAFF
TRBV18	TRBJ2-7	15	NA	NA	TGTGCCAGCTCACCACCGACGGGGTCCCCCTACGAGCAGTACTTC	CASSPPTGSPYEQYF
TRBV30	TRBJ1-5	16	NA	few	TGTGCCTGGAGTGTCGGGGGGCTCGCGAAAAATCAGCCCCAGCATTTT	CAWSVGGLAKNQPQHF
TRBV4-1	TRBJ1-1	17	TRBD1	many	TGCGCCAGCAGCCAAGCATCCGGACAGGGGGCGCGAACTGAAGCTTTCTTT	CASSQASGQGARTEAFF
TRBV7-6	TRBJ1-3	14	NA	NA	TGTGCCAGCAGCTCGGAAGTCTCTGGAAACACCATATATTTT	CASSSEVSGNTIYF
TRBV27	TRBJ2-3	16	TRBD1	once	TGTGCCAGCTTGGACAGGGCCGGGGTAGGCACAGATACGCAGTATTTT	CASLDRAGVGTDTQYF
TRBV19	TRBJ2-2	15	NA	NA	TGTGCCAGTAGTATCCCGTCGTCCACGGCGGGGGAGCTGTTTTTT	CASSIPSSTAGELFF
TRBV25-1	TRBJ2-7	18	TRBD2	NA	TGTGCCAGCAGTGAAGGAGTCAGACACATACTAGCGGGAGCCGAGCAGTACTTC	CASSEGVRHILAGAEQYF
TRBV5-1	TRBJ2-3	14	NA	few	TGCGCCAGCAGCCCGGCGGTGCACACAGATACGCAGTATTTT	CASSPAVHTDTQYF
TRBV5-1	TRBJ2-3	15	NA	NA	TGCGCCAGCAGGTCAGCAGTTACTAGCACAGATACGCAGTATTTT	CASRSAVTSTDTQYF
TRBV6-5	TRBJ1-5	14	TRBD1	NA	TGTGCCAGCAGTTACCTATCAGGGGGTCAGCCCCAGCATTTT	CASSYLSGGQPQHF
TRBV5-1	TRBJ2-1	16	TRBD2	NA	TGCGCCAGCAGCACCCTCCGGGGGGGAGCCTACAATGAGCAGTTCTTC	CASSTLRGGAYNEQFF
TRBV6-1	TRBJ1-2	13	NA	NA	TGTGCCAGCGTAAGGGCTTCTAACTATGGCTACACCTTC	CASVRASNYGYTF
TRBV4-2	TRBJ1-1	14	NA	NA	TGTGCCAGCAGCCAAGAGTGGGGGAACACTGAAGCTTTCTTT	CASSQEWGNTEAFF
TRBV7-9	TRBJ2-5	15	TRBD2	NA	TGTGCCAGCAGCTTACTAGCGGGAGTAGGTGAGACCCAGTACTTC	CASSLLAGVGETQYF
TRBV7-2	TRBJ2-3	14	NA	NA	TGTGCCAGCAGCTCATACCAGGGGACAGATACGCAGTATTTT	CASSSYQGTDTQYF
TRBV6-5	TRBJ1-1	14	NA	many	TGTGCCAGCACATTCGAAAGGGGGAACACTGAAGCTTTCTTT	CASTFERGNTEAFF
TRBV28	TRBJ2-3	15	NA	NA	TGTGCCAGCAGTTCTTTAGCGGACATGGAGGATACGCAGTATTTT	CASSSLADMEDTQYF
TRBV9	TRBJ1-1	13	NA	NA	TGTGCCAGCAGCGCCTTAGTTTACACTGAAGCTTTCTTT	CASSALVYTEAFF
TRBV18	TRBJ2-1	15	TRBD2	few	TGTGCCAGCTCACTAGGACTAGCGGGAGACGATGAGCAGTTCTTC	CASSLGLAGDDEQFF
TRBV28	TRBJ2-7	16	TRBD2	NA	TGTGCCAGCAGTTTATCCCTAGCGGACCTCACCTACGAGCAGTACTTC	CASSLSLADLTYEQYF